These T cell receptor beta chains were read from a single sample in a study of blood T cell repertoires in COVID-19. Measured with immunoSEQ multiplex PCR; TCRdb has only the in-frame clones, and not every one. The table lists 150,000 to 200,000 clones, roughly 87% of them singletons. Sequencing was performed on peripheral blood. The receptors derive from a woman aged 60 to 75 with COVID-19, enrolled during active disease. Each CDR3 is given with its conserved first and last residue. The order of the fields is J gene, clone size, V gene, D gene, CDR3 DNA, CDR3 protein. A D gene is named only where the DNA matches it firmly. Clone size is stated in some rows and not others, as once, few, many or a class when expanded.

J gene: TRBJ1-1
clone size: once
V gene: TRBV6-1
D gene: -
CDR3 DNA: TGTGCCAGCAGTGATGGGGGTTCGGGGGTAAGAACTGAAGCTTTCTTT
CDR3 protein: CASSDGGSGVRTEAFF

J gene: TRBJ1-1
clone size: few
V gene: TRBV7-3
D gene: -
CDR3 DNA: TGTGCCAGCAGCTTGAACCCACTAGCCCAGAACACTGAAGCTTTCTTT
CDR3 protein: CASSLNPLAQNTEAFF

J gene: TRBJ2-1
clone size: -
V gene: TRBV7-2
D gene: TRBD2
CDR3 DNA: TGTGCCAGCAGCTATATAGCGGGAGAGCAGTTCTTC
CDR3 protein: CASSYIAGEQFF

J gene: TRBJ1-2
clone size: -
V gene: TRBV7-9
D gene: TRBD1
CDR3 DNA: TGTGCCAGCAGCCCGGGACAGTTCTATGGCTACACCTTC
CDR3 protein: CASSPGQFYGYTF

J gene: TRBJ1-1
clone size: -
V gene: TRBV28
D gene: -
CDR3 DNA: TGTGCCAGCAGTTTGGCAGATCTTGTTGTCAACACTGAAGCTTTCTTT
CDR3 protein: CASSLADLVVNTEAFF

J gene: TRBJ2-1
clone size: -
V gene: TRBV4-3
D gene: TRBD2
CDR3 DNA: TGCGCCAGCAGCCAAGATTTCGGCGGACTAGCGCACTACAATGAGCAGTTCTTC
CDR3 protein: CASSQDFGGLAHYNEQFF

J gene: TRBJ2-2
clone size: -
V gene: TRBV6-5
D gene: -
CDR3 DNA: TGTGCCAGCGGATCGACTTTTAGCACCGGGGAGCTGTTTTTT
CDR3 protein: CASGSTFSTGELFF

J gene: TRBJ2-1
clone size: -
V gene: TRBV21-1
D gene: -
CDR3 DNA: TGTGCCAGCAGCCCCCCGGGACTAGCGGGAGGGCCTTCCCGAAATGAGCAGTTCTTC
CDR3 protein: CASSPPGLAGGPSRNEQFF

J gene: TRBJ2-2
clone size: -
V gene: TRBV5-4
D gene: -
CDR3 DNA: TGTGCCAGCAGCTCGCACAGGTTCCCCGGGGAGCTGTTTTTT
CDR3 protein: CASSSHRFPGELFF

J gene: TRBJ2-3
clone size: -
V gene: TRBV7-2
D gene: -
CDR3 DNA: TGTGCCAGCAGCTTGGCGGAGGATACGCAGTATTTT
CDR3 protein: CASSLAEDTQYF

J gene: TRBJ2-1
clone size: few
V gene: TRBV3-1/TRBV3-2
D gene: TRBD2
CDR3 DNA: TGTGCCAGCAGCTCATTCAGCGGGGGCTCCTACAATGAGCAGTTCTTC
CDR3 protein: CASSSFSGGSYNEQFF

J gene: TRBJ2-6
clone size: once
V gene: TRBV2
D gene: TRBD1
CDR3 DNA: TGTGCCAGCAGCCGAGACAGGGGTGCCTCTCTGGGGGCCAACGTCCTGACTTTC
CDR3 protein: CASSRDRGASLGANVLTF

J gene: TRBJ2-6
clone size: -
V gene: TRBV4-3
D gene: TRBD2
CDR3 DNA: TGCGCCAGCAGCCAAGGGGAGGGGCGAGGGGCCAACGTCCTGACTTTC
CDR3 protein: CASSQGEGRGANVLTF

J gene: TRBJ1-5
clone size: -
V gene: TRBV18
D gene: -
CDR3 DNA: TGTGCCAGCAAACCCGGAGGGGCAGGTCATAGCAATCAGCCCCAGCATTTT
CDR3 protein: CASKPGGAGHSNQPQHF

J gene: TRBJ2-1
clone size: -
V gene: TRBV19
D gene: TRBD1
CDR3 DNA: TGTGCCAGTAGTATCGTGGGGACAGGGATCAATGAGCAGTTCTTC
CDR3 protein: CASSIVGTGINEQFF

J gene: TRBJ1-1
clone size: -
V gene: TRBV12-3/TRBV12-4
D gene: -
CDR3 DNA: TGTGCCAGCAGTTTAAGCTCCACTGAAGCTTTCTTT
CDR3 protein: CASSLSSTEAFF

J gene: TRBJ2-1
clone size: -
V gene: TRBV24-1
D gene: TRBD1
CDR3 DNA: TGTGCCACTTCCCAGACAGGGCATGGCGAGCAGTTCTTC
CDR3 protein: CATSQTGHGEQFF

J gene: TRBJ1-2
clone size: -
V gene: TRBV19
D gene: TRBD1
CDR3 DNA: TGTGCCAGTAGTAGGGTCGGGACAGGGGTCGTTGGCTACACCTTC
CDR3 protein: CASSRVGTGVVGYTF

J gene: TRBJ2-7
clone size: -
V gene: TRBV19
D gene: TRBD2
CDR3 DNA: TGTGCCAGTAGCACTAGCGCGAGAGGGGACGAGCAGTACTTC
CDR3 protein: CASSTSARGDEQYF

J gene: TRBJ1-1
clone size: many
V gene: TRBV2
D gene: TRBD1
CDR3 DNA: TGTGCCAGCAGTGAAGCGGCGAACAGGGGTGGAGGTTTCTTT
CDR3 protein: CASSEAANRGGGFF

J gene: TRBJ1-6
clone size: -
V gene: TRBV6-1
D gene: TRBD1
CDR3 DNA: TGTGCCAGCAGTGAAAATGCAGGGGGCCTCCGAGGATCCAATAATTCACCCCTCCACTTT
CDR3 protein: CASSENAGGLRGSNNSPLHF

J gene: TRBJ2-2
clone size: few
V gene: TRBV3-1/TRBV3-2
D gene: TRBD2
CDR3 DNA: TGTGCCAGCAGCCAAGTGTCTAGCGGGGGGAACACCGGGGAGCTGTTTTTT
CDR3 protein: CASSQVSSGGNTGELFF

J gene: TRBJ1-4
clone size: few
V gene: TRBV28
D gene: -
CDR3 DNA: TGTGCCAGCAGTTTACAACTGACTCCTGAAAAACTGTTTTTT
CDR3 protein: CASSLQLTPEKLFF

J gene: TRBJ2-5
clone size: -
V gene: TRBV10-2
D gene: TRBD2
CDR3 DNA: TGCGCCAGCAGTGGTCTTAGCGGGGGGCATGAAGAGACCCAGTACTTC
CDR3 protein: CASSGLSGGHEETQYF

J gene: TRBJ2-1
clone size: -
V gene: TRBV9
D gene: -
CDR3 DNA: TGTGCCAGCAGCCGCTTTTGGCGGGAACAGAATGAGCAGTTCTTC
CDR3 protein: CASSRFWREQNEQFF

J gene: TRBJ2-5
clone size: -
V gene: TRBV5-6
D gene: TRBD1
CDR3 DNA: TGTGCCAGCAGCCTCGGACAGGTTTCAGAGACCCAGTACTTC
CDR3 protein: CASSLGQVSETQYF

J gene: TRBJ2-1
clone size: few
V gene: TRBV19
D gene: TRBD1
CDR3 DNA: TGTGCCAGTGACGGGAGGACAGGGGGTGTTTGGGAGCAGTTCTTC
CDR3 protein: CASDGRTGGVWEQFF

J gene: TRBJ2-7
clone size: -
V gene: TRBV19
D gene: TRBD1
CDR3 DNA: TGTGCCAGTAACCCGGGACAGGGGGCCGAGCAGTACTTC
CDR3 protein: CASNPGQGAEQYF

J gene: TRBJ2-2
clone size: -
V gene: TRBV7-7
D gene: -
CDR3 DNA: TGTGCTAGCAGCCAATCGGTGGCAGGGAAGGAGACCGGGGAGCTGTTTTTT
CDR3 protein: CASSQSVAGKETGELFF

J gene: TRBJ2-5
clone size: once
V gene: TRBV11-2
D gene: TRBD1
CDR3 DNA: TGTGCCAGCAGCTTAGGGGGGACAGGGGGCTGGTTAGAGACCCAGTACTTC
CDR3 protein: CASSLGGTGGWLETQYF

J gene: TRBJ2-2
clone size: -
V gene: TRBV9
D gene: -
CDR3 DNA: TGTGCCAGCAGCGTACCGTTCGGGGCCGGGGAGCTGTTTTTT
CDR3 protein: CASSVPFGAGELFF